These 6 T cell receptor beta chains originate from one sample sequenced in a study of regulatory T cells in long-lasting Graves disease. The time point here: persistent/refractory GD, antithyroid drugs over 5 years with positive TRAb. PBMC-derived RNA was used for the TCR library. Relying on iRepertoire HTBI primers and Arm-PCR of CDR3 regions, the team built TCR beta libraries. TCRdb called the multiplex PCR reads again in MiXCR, with one record for every CDR3 protein. The table records roughly 700,000 distinct CDR3 sequences, about 30% of them present only once. The sample here was peripheral blood mononuclear cells (PBMCs), taken when the disease was refractory, from a patient treated with antithyroid drugs. The receptors were sampled from a female donor with Graves disease.

This clonotype was seen more than once but under ten times. This clone may be a read error of a much larger clone one base away. The chain has TRBV11-2 and TRBJ1-1; TRBD1 aligns across 7 bases. CDR1 is SGHAT, CDR2 FQNNGV, per germline. This CDR3 is built from 15 residues. CDR3 nucleotide sequence: TGTGCCTGCAGATCGTACAGGGGACAGAACACTGAAGCTTTCTTT. It translates to CACRSYRGQNTEAFF.

This clonotype was detected ten times or more. The chain links TRBV12-3 or TRBV12-4 to TRBJ2-7; 8 bases line up with TRBD2. The CDR3 has 13 residues. V lost 7 bases to trimming and J lost 3 bases; unmatched junction nucleotides: 5. For the CDR3, the DNA is TGTGCCAGCATGACTAGCGTATTCTACGAGCAGTACTTC. Translating gives CASMTSVFYEQYF.

This clonotype was observed a single time. V and J are TRBV15 and TRBJ2-7; perhaps TRBD2 as D (7 bases). The CDR3 totals 17 residues. Trimming removed 5 bases at V and 3 bases at J, with 23 bases between. Germline lookup yields CDR1 LNHNV and CDR2 YYDKDF (reference sequence). The chain's CDR3 is CATSFPGGDSRDYEQYF. The CDR3 DNA is TGTGCCACCAGCTTCCCGGGGGGCGACAGTCGAGACTACGAGCAGTACTTC.

The CDR3 sequence: CASSSGTSGRGSEQFF. The CDR3 DNA reads as TGCGCCAGCAGCTCCGGGACTAGCGGGAGAGGTAGTGAGCAGTTCTTC. The gene calls are TRBV5-1 and TRBJ2-1, with 14 bases matching TRBD2. V lost 3 bases and J lost 9; bases outside the gene matches: 8. The CDR3 is made up of 16 amino acids. Germline values: CDR1 SGHRS, CDR2 YFSETQ.

This clonotype was picked up a small number of times. The chain combines TRBV19 with TRBJ1-5, with 7 positions matching TRBD1. The CDR3 contains 15 residues. The germline V gene has CDR1 LNHDA and CDR2 SQIVND (reference sequence). V shed 7 bases, J shed 0 bases, and the junction held 6 bases outside the gene matches. The CDR3 is CASTQQGISNQPQHF. DNA for the CDR3: TGTGCCAGTACCCAACAGGGGATTAGCAATCAGCCCCAGCATTTT.

This clonotype has ten or more counts. This chain links TRBV12-3 or TRBV12-4 with TRBJ2-7; 9 nucleotides match TRBD1. V was clipped by 3 bases and J by 6 bases; unmatched bases: 3. This CDR3 is built from 13 residues. The CDR3 DNA follows: TGTGCCAGCAGTTTCACAGGGGGCGCCGAGCAGTACTTC. It codes for CASSFTGGAEQYF.